This is a list of T cell receptor beta chains from one sample in a study of CD8 T cells in Susac syndrome. TCRdb reprocessed the immunoSEQ multiplex PCR reads via MiXCR and lists one record per CDR3 protein. The repertoire holds some 210,000 distinct CDR3 sequences, around 93% seen once, with 0.15% in the top ten. Sequencing used CD4+ T cells from PBMCs. The receptors stem from a human donor with Susac syndrome. Both conserved end residues are part of each CDR3. D genes are given only for firm matches. Some rows mark clone size as missing; the rest say once, few, many or name a class of expanded clone.

J,D,V,size,CDR3,DNA
TRBJ1-1,TRBD1,TRBV6-5,once,CASRTGLRAFF,TGTGCCAGCAGGACAGGGCTTCGAGCTTTCTTT
TRBJ1-5,TRBD1,TRBV20-1,.,CSARARTGKGQPQHF,TGCAGTGCTAGAGCCCGGACAGGGAAAGGTCAGCCCCAGCATTTT
TRBJ1-2,.,TRBV9,.,CASSVEARGGGGYTF,TGTGCCAGCAGCGTAGAGGCCCGGGGAGGAGGCGGCTACACCTTC
TRBJ2-7,.,TRBV28,.,CASTHSRSSYEQYF,TGTGCCAGCACCCATAGCAGGAGCTCCTACGAGCAGTACTTC
TRBJ2-3,.,TRBV4-3,.,CASSQEQTDTQYF,TGCGCCAGCAGCCAAGAACAAACAGATACGCAGTATTTT
TRBJ2-3,TRBD2,TRBV11-2,.,CASSSGTSSTDTQYF,TGTGCCAGCAGCTCCGGGACTAGCAGCACAGATACGCAGTATTTT
TRBJ2-4,.,TRBV3-1,.,CASSQVGVKNIQYF,TGTGCCAGCAGCCAAGTTGGGGTAAAAAACATTCAGTACTTC
TRBJ1-6,.,TRBV6-1,.,CASSQLWGSGEGSPLHF,TGTGCCAGCAGTCAACTGTGGGGGTCAGGGGAAGGTTCACCCCTCCACTTT
TRBJ2-7,.,TRBV9,once,CASSLVGWESDEQYF,TGTGCCAGCAGCCTGGTGGGCTGGGAGAGTGACGAGCAGTACTTC
TRBJ2-7,.,TRBV20-1,.,CSAELGVAYEQYF,TGCAGTGCTGAACTCGGGGTCGCCTACGAGCAGTACTTC
TRBJ2-2,TRBD2,TRBV4-2,.,CASSQEAGGSNGELFF,TGTGCCAGCAGCCAAGAGGCGGGGGGGAGTAACGGGGAGCTGTTTTTT
TRBJ2-7,.,TRBV20-1,.,CSGRADLPYEQYF,TGCAGTGGCAGGGCCGACCTCCCCTACGAGCAGTACTTC
TRBJ1-2,.,TRBV29-1,.,CSTRSTGYTF,TGCAGCACCCGATCGACTGGCTACACCTTC
TRBJ2-5,TRBD1,TRBV3-1,once,CASSQAGQAEETQYF,TGTGCCAGCAGCCAAGCGGGACAGGCCGAAGAGACCCAGTACTTC
TRBJ2-1,.,TRBV7-2,once,CASAIFPQQFF,TGTGCCAGCGCCATCTTTCCCCAGCAGTTCTTC
TRBJ1-2,.,TRBV20-1,.,CSAPTGSIYGYTF,TGCAGTGCTCCTACAGGATCCATCTATGGCTACACCTTC
TRBJ2-1,TRBD1,TRBV25-1,.,CASSPALGQGGRVEQFF,TGTGCCAGCAGTCCTGCCCTCGGACAGGGGGGGAGGGTTGAGCAGTTCTTC
TRBJ2-2,TRBD1,TRBV24-1,.,CATAAGQVNTGELFF,TGTGCCACCGCCGCGGGACAGGTGAACACCGGGGAGCTGTTTTTT
TRBJ1-4,.,TRBV6-4,.,CASSVSQGPNEKLFF,TGTGCCAGCAGTGTCTCCCAGGGCCCGAATGAAAAACTGTTTTTT
TRBJ2-2,TRBD2,TRBV14,.,CASSLQRGSGELFF,TGTGCCAGCAGCCTCCAGCGGGGATCTGGGGAGCTGTTTTTT
TRBJ1-5,TRBD1,TRBV30,.,CAWSVTGVDQPQHF,TGTGCCTGGAGTGTTACAGGGGTAGATCAGCCCCAGCATTTT
TRBJ2-3,.,TRBV5-4,.,CASSFPGTYTDTQYF,TGTGCCAGCAGCTTCCCCGGCACCTACACAGATACGCAGTATTTT
TRBJ2-6,TRBD1,TRBV2,.,CASSKFSTGGIVAGANVLTF,TGTGCCAGCAGTAAATTTTCGACAGGGGGCATCGTTGCTGGGGCCAACGTCCTGACTTTC
TRBJ1-5,.,TRBV6-5,.,CASRIGRNQPQHF,TGTGCCAGCAGGATCGGGAGGAATCAGCCCCAGCATTTT
TRBJ1-2,.,TRBV7-2,.,CASSSSEGRGWDGYTF,TGTGCCAGCAGCTCGTCGGAGGGGCGAGGCTGGGATGGCTACACCTTC
TRBJ2-7,TRBD2,TRBV12-3/TRBV12-4,.,CASRPPGLRNEQYF,TGTGCCAGCAGGCCTCCGGGACTAAGAAACGAGCAGTACTTC
TRBJ2-3,TRBD2,TRBV6-2/TRBV6-3,.,CASTNPPTSMDTQYF,TGTGCCAGCACCAACCCGCCGACTAGCATGGATACGCAGTATTTT
TRBJ2-7,TRBD2,TRBV15,.,CATSLGGDSYEQYF,TGTGCCACCAGCCTCGGGGGGGATTCCTACGAGCAGTACTTC
TRBJ1-1,.,TRBV20-1,.,CSARDQAKSTEAFF,TGCAGTGCTAGAGATCAGGCGAAGAGCACTGAAGCTTTCTTT
TRBJ2-5,TRBD2,TRBV9,.,CASSRAGTSGGRLQETQYF,TGTGCCAGCAGCCGGGCCGGGACTAGCGGGGGGCGGTTACAAGAGACCCAGTACTTC
TRBJ1-6,TRBD1,TRBV28,.,CASSVSGTGVRNSPLHF,TGTGCCAGCAGTGTATCCGGGACAGGGGTCCGGAATTCACCCCTCCACTTT
TRBJ2-3,TRBD2,TRBV11-2,.,CASSLSGGAARDTQYF,TGTGCCAGCAGCTTGTCCGGGGGGGCCGCCCGGGATACGCAGTATTTT
TRBJ1-2,.,TRBV6-5,.,CASSYSFGTEYGYTF,TGTGCCAGCAGTTACTCTTTTGGGACGGAATATGGCTACACCTTC
TRBJ2-1,.,TRBV20-1,.,CSAERRRGGSYNEQFF,TGCAGTGCTGAAAGGAGGCGGGGTGGATCCTACAATGAGCAGTTCTTC
TRBJ1-5,.,TRBV3-1,.,CASSQGPGSNQPQHF,TGTGCCAGCAGCCAGGGACCAGGTAGCAATCAGCCCCAGCATTTT
TRBJ2-7,TRBD1,TRBV5-4,.,CASSPGQGADEQYF,TGTGCCAGCAGCCCTGGACAGGGGGCGGACGAGCAGTACTTC
TRBJ2-3,.,TRBV5-1,once,CASSSGLRHDTQYF,TGCGCCAGCAGCTCTGGACTGCGCCATGATACGCAGTATTTT
TRBJ2-7,.,TRBV27,.,CASSFSGTEAYEQYF,TGTGCCAGCAGTTTCTCCGGGACGGAGGCCTACGAGCAGTACTTC